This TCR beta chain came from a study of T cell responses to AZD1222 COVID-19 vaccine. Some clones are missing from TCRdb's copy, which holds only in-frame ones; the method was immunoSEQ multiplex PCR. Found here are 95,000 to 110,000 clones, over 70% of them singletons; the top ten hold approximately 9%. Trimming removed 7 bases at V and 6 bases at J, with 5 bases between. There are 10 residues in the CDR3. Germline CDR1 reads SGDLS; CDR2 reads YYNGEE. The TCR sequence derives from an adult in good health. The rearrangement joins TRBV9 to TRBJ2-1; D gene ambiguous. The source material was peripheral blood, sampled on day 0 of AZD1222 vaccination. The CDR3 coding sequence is TGTGCCAGCGGACCCAATGAGCAGTTCTTC. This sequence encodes CASGPNEQFF. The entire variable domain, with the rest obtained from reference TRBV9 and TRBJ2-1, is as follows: DSGVTQTPKHLITATGQRVTLRCSPRSGDLSVYWYQQSLDQGLQFLIQYYNGEERAKGNILERFSAQQFPDLHSELNLSSLELGDSALYFCASGPNEQFFGPGTRLTVL.